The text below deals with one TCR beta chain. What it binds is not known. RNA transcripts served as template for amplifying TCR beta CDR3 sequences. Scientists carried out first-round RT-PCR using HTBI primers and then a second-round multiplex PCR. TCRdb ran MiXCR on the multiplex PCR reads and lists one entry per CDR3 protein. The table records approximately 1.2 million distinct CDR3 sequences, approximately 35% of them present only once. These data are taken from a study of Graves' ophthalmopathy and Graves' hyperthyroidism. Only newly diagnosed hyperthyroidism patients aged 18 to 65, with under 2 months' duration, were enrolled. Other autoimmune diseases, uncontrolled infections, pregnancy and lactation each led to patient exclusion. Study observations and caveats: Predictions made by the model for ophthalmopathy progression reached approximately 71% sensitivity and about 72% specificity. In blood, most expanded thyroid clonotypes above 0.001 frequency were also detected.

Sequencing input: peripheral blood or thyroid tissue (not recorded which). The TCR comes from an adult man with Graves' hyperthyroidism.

CDR3 sequence reads: CSARPTGKWNTEAFF. The CDR3 nucleotides read TGCAGTGCTAGACCTACAGGGAAGTGGAACACTGAAGCTTTCTTT. The rearrangement links TRBV20-1 to TRBJ1-1; D may be TRBD1 (6 bases). V was shortened by 2 bases and J by 1 base, with 14 bases between the two germline ends. CDR3 size: 15 residues. CDR1 is DFQATT, CDR2 SNEGSKA, per germline (reference sequence).